This T cell receptor beta chain was profiled in a study of regulatory and conventional T cells in breast cancer. Each CDR3 protein gets one entry after TCRdb re-called the PCR reads with MiXCR. The repertoire holds roughly 16,000 distinct CDR3 sequences, with 25% to 40% as singletons. This clonotype was picked up a small number of times. Because the CDR3's place on the DNA is in doubt, the DNA is left out and the CDR3 is given as listed by TCRdb. The CDR3 has 16 amino acids, counting both end residues. The sample consisted of conventional T cells from blood. The chain employs TRBV12-3 or TRBV12-4 and TRBJ2-1; whether TRBD2, the table's D call, matches the DNA was not checked. The clonotype comes from a female donor in good health. The CDR3: CASILGLAGGRGEQFF.